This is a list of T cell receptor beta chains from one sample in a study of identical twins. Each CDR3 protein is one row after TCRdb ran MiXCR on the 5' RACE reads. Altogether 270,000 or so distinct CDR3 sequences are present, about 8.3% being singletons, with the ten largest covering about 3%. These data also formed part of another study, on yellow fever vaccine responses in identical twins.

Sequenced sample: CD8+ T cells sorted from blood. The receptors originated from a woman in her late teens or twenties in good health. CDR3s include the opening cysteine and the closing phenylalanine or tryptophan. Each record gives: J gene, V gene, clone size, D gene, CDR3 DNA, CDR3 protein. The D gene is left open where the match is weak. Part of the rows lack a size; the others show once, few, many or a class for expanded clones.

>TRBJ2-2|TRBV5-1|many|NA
TGCGCCAGCAGCTTGGTCGTCTTGAACACCGGGGAGCTGTTTTTT
CASSLVVLNTGELFF
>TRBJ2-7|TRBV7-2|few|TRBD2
TGTGCCAGCAGCCCGGGACTAGCGGGAGCCGAGCAGTACTTC
CASSPGLAGAEQYF
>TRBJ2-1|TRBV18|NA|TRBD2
TGTGCCAGCTCGCTTGCGCCACTAGCGGGGACCGATGAGCAGTTCTTC
CASSLAPLAGTDEQFF
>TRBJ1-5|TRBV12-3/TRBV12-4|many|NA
TGTGCCAGCAGTTTTGGGGCTAGCAATCAGCCCCAGCATTTT
CASSFGASNQPQHF
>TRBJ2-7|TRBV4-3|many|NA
TGCGCCAGCAGCCAAGAGTCCAGCATCGGGTACGAGCAGTACTTC
CASSQESSIGYEQYF
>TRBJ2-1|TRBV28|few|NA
TGTGCCAGCAGTTTCCCAGGACAATTCCCGCGCTTATTGAATGAGCAGTTCTTC
CASSFPGQFPRLLNEQFF
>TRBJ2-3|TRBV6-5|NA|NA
TGTGCCAGCAGTTCCAGGGTTGAAGATACGCAGTATTTT
CASSSRVEDTQYF
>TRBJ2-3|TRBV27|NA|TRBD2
TGTGCCAGCACCCCGGGGGGAGCGGGCGGAGATACGCAGTATTTT
CASTPGGAGGDTQYF
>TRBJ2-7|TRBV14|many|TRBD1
TGTGCCAGCAGCCACAGGGGGCCGTGGGACGAGCAGTACTTC
CASSHRGPWDEQYF
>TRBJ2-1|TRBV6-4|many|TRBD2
TGTGCCAGCAGTGACGCCGGGACTAGCTCCTACAATGAGCAGTTCTTC
CASSDAGTSSYNEQFF
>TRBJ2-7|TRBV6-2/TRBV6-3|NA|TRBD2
TGTGCCAGCCGAACTAGCGGGAGCAACTACGAGCAGTACTTC
CASRTSGSNYEQYF
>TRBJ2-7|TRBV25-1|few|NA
TGTGCCAGCAGTGGTATTACCCCGGAGTACGAGCAGTACTTC
CASSGITPEYEQYF
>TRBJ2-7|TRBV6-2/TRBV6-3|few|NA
TGTGCCAGCACCTCAGGGGGGACTCTCGGGCAGTACTTC
CASTSGGTLGQYF
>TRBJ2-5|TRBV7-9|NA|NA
TGTGCCAGCGGGGACCAGACGCAAGCTCAAGAGACCCAGTACTTC
CASGDQTQAQETQYF
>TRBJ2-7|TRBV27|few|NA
TGTGCCAGCAGTTTAAGCAGGGGTGGCGAGCAGTACTTC
CASSLSRGGEQYF
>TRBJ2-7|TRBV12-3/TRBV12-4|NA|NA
TGTACCACCCGAAAGGCGTCATCCTACGAGCAGTACTTC
CTTRKASSYEQYF
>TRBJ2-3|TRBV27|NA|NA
TGTGCCAGCAGTTCCTCGGAGGTTCTCGGAGTCACAGATACGCAGTATTTT
CASSSSEVLGVTDTQYF
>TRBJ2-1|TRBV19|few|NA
TGTGCCAGTAGTATTACCAACTATCTACCCTACAATGAGCAGTTCTTC
CASSITNYLPYNEQFF
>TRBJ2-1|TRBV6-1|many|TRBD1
TGTGCCAGATCGGGACAGGAAAACTACAATGAGCAGTTCTTC
CARSGQENYNEQFF
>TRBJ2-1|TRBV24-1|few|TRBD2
TGTGCCACCAGTGATTTGACTAGCGGGAGAGGCAATGAGCAGTTCTTC
CATSDLTSGRGNEQFF
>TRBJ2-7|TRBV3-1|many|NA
TGTGCCAGCAGCCAAGATATGGCTAGCCTAGGCTACGAGCAGTACTTC
CASSQDMASLGYEQYF
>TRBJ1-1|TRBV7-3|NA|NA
TGTGCCAGCAGCTTAAAACAGGGCCACTTTGAAGCTTTCTTT
CASSLKQGHFEAFF
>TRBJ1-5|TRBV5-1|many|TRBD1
TGCGCCAGCAGCTTGGCTGAATCCGGGACAGCTACAAATCAGCCCCAGCATTTT
CASSLAESGTATNQPQHF
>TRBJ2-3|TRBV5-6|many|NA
TGTGCCAGCAGGCCCGGGACATCTAGCACAGATACGCAGTATTTT
CASRPGTSSTDTQYF
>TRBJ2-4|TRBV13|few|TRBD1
TGTGCCAGCAGCTCCCAGGGGGACATTCAGTACTTC
CASSSQGDIQYF
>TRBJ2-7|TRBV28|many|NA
TGTGCCAGCAGCGACAGGTCGGGGTTTTACGAGCAGTACTTC
CASSDRSGFYEQYF
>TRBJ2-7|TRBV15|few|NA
TGTGCCACCAGCAGAGGCCCCGGGACCGAATCCTACGAGCAGTACTTC
CATSRGPGTESYEQYF
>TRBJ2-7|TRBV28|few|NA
TGTGCCAGCAGTTTCAGTGGTGGGGTAGGTGCCTACGAGCAGTACTTC
CASSFSGGVGAYEQYF
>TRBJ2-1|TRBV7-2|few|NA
TGTGCCAGCAGCTTAGAGGGGGGATACAATGAGCAGTTCTTC
CASSLEGGYNEQFF
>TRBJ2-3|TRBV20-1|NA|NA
TGCAGTGCTAGAGATGGGGGAGCGGCCACAGATACGCAGTATTTT
CSARDGGAATDTQYF
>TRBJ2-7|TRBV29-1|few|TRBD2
TGCAGCGTTGAAGAGGGGCTAGCGGGAGAACCCTACGAGCAGTACTTC
CSVEEGLAGEPYEQYF
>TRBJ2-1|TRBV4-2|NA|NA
TGTGCCAGCAGCCAATTCCAGGGGGGGCCTTTGAATGAGCAGTTCTTC
CASSQFQGGPLNEQFF
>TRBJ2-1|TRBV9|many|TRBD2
TGTGCCAGCAGCCCTCTAGGGACTAGCGGCGACAATGAGCAGTTCTTC
CASSPLGTSGDNEQFF
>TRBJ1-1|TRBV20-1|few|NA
TGCAGTGCTAGGGCCCTTGGGTTAGGGAACACTGAAGCTTTCTTT
CSARALGLGNTEAFF